The 27 T cell receptor beta chains below come from one sample, sequenced in a study of blood T cells in healthy people across ages. With a J-beta primer mix and a sample-barcoded 5' primer, a second PCR ran roughly 7 to 11 cycles. TCRdb fed the 5' RACE reads into MiXCR, producing one record per CDR3 protein. This table holds approximately 400,000 distinct CDR3 sequences, about 52% found once. Sequencing used blood. The source of these receptors is a man in his sixties in good health.

The chain links TRBV4-2 to TRBJ2-1; D may be TRBD1 or TRBD2 (5 bases each). From germline, CDR1 is LGHNA and CDR2 YNFKEQ. Trimming removed 4 bases from V and 6 bases from J, with 16 bases in between. The CDR3 runs to 15 residues. The CDR3 protein is CASSRGTANSNEQFF. Written as DNA, the CDR3 is TGTGCCAGCAGCCGGGGGACGGCAAACTCCAATGAGCAGTTCTTC.

This clonotype was recorded many times. The J gene is TRBJ2-6, the V gene TRBV19, with D perhaps given as TRBD1 or TRBD2 (5 bases each). This CDR3 contains 17 residues. CDR1 is LNHDA, CDR2 SQIVND, per germline (reference sequence). Trimming removed 6 bases from V and 0 bases from J, with 15 bases in between. CDR3 sequence (DNA): TGTGCCAGTAGCACCAATCCGAGGGGCTCTGGGGCCAACGTCCTGACTTTC. Translated: CASSTNPRGSGANVLTF.

The J gene is TRBJ2-3, the V gene TRBV7-8; D gene uncertain. With 1 base removed from V and 4 bases from J, the gap between germline ends came to 9 bases. The germline V gene has CDR1 SGHVS and CDR2 FQNEAQ. This CDR3 has 14 amino acids. The CDR3 nucleotides read TGTGCCAGCAGCTTAGATCGGGTCTCAGATACGCAGTATTTT. It codes for CASSLDRVSDTQYF.

This chain links TRBV10-3 with TRBJ1-1; tentatively, D is TRBD1 (5 bases). This CDR3 contains 12 residues. Germline V gives CDR1 ENHRY, CDR2 SYGVKD. V was shortened by 4 bases and J by 10 bases, with 13 bases between the two germline ends. The CDR3 sequence: CAISGQGSVAFF. CDR3 DNA: TGTGCCATCAGTGGGCAGGGCTCGGTAGCTTTCTTT.

Details on this clonotype: One end of the junction is discordant with germline, which a read error may explain. The V call is TRBV6-2 or TRBV6-3, the J call TRBJ2-7, with 12 bases that match TRBD1. The closer fit of TRBJ2-5 to the DNA end suggests the J call may be wrong. This CDR3 has 16 residues. Per the germline V gene, CDR1 is MNHEY and CDR2 is SVGEGT. This chain's CDR3 is CAGSNGTGGFQETQYF. The DNA for the CDR3 is TGTGCCGGCAGTAATGGGACAGGGGGCTTCCAAGAGACCCAGTACTTC.

As concerns this clonotype: A much more abundant neighbour one base away suggests this may be a read error. The rearrangement joins TRBV29-1 to TRBJ2-7; D is undetermined. TRBJ2-5 explains the end of the DNA better; the J call may be wrong. Germline V gives CDR1 SQVTM, CDR2 ANQGSEA. The CDR3 covers 13 residues. CDR3 nucleotide sequence: TGCAGCGTTGTATGGCCTCCGGGAGAGACCCAGTACTTC. It codes for CSVVWPPGETQYF.

The chain links TRBV20-1 to TRBJ2-1; maybe TRBD1 (5 bases). The DNA matches TRBJ2-7 better at its end, which makes the J call doubtful. There are 12 residues in the CDR3. Germline V lookup: CDR1 DFQATT, CDR2 SNEGSKA (reference sequence). CDR3 sequence (DNA): TGCAGTGCTAGACAGGGCTACAATGAGCAGTACTTC. It codes for CSARQGYNEQYF.

The chain links TRBV6-1 to TRBJ2-7, with D possibly TRBD2 on 5 matching bases. The end of the DNA fits TRBJ2-5 better, so the J call may be wrong. The CDR3 has 14 amino acids. CDR1 and CDR2 (germline): MNHNS, SASEGT. Here the CDR3 DNA reads TGTGCCAGCAGTGAACTAGCAAGGGCTGAGACCCAGTACTTC. This encodes CASSELARAETQYF.

V and J are TRBV3-1 and TRBJ2-5, with TRBD1 matching 8 bases. Germline CDR1 and CDR2: LGHDT and YNNKEL (reference sequence). CDR3 length equals 15 residues. After removal of 3 bases from V and 4 bases from J, the junction contained 7 bases not matched to a gene. The CDR3 spells CASSQARQGIETQYF. CDR3 coding DNA: TGTGCCAGCAGCCAGGCCCGACAGGGGATAGAGACCCAGTACTTC.

This rearrangement joins TRBV30 to TRBJ1-1; D possibly corresponds to TRBD1 (5 bases). V gave up 1 base and J gave up 10 bases, with 13 bases separating them. Germline V gene sequence: CDR1 GTSNPN, CDR2 SVGIG (reference sequence). The CDR3 sequence is 12 residues long. CDR3 amino acids: CAWSGGSGLAFF. DNA for the CDR3: TGTGCCTGGAGTGGTGGGTCAGGGCTAGCTTTCTTT.

Worth noting for this clonotype: At one of its ends the junction is not consistent with the germline gene, which may arise from a read error. The chain couples TRBV28 to TRBJ2-5; TRBD2 might be the D (6 bases). The CDR3 covers 13 residues. CDR1 and CDR2 (germline): MDHEN, SYDVKM. The CDR3, as DNA: TGTGCCGGCAGTGATGGAGGGCAAGAGGCCCAGTACTTC. This codes for CAGSDGGQEAQYF. The whole variable domain, filled in from reference TRBV28 and TRBJ2-5, reads DVKVTQSSRYLVKRTGEKVFLECVQDMDHENMFWYRQDPGLGLRLIYFSYDVKMKEKGDIPEGYSVSREKKERFSLILESASTNQTSMYLCAGSDGGQEAQYFGPGTRLLVL.

The V call is TRBV6-5, the J call TRBJ1-2; a weak D match, TRBD1 (6 bases). Germline V gene data show CDR1 as MNHEY and CDR2 as SVGAGI. Trimming shortened V by 8 bases and J by 7 bases, and 14 bases separated the two germline ends. There are 12 residues in the CDR3. This CDR3 is CASATTGSGYTF. CDR3 sequence (DNA): TGTGCCAGCGCTACTACAGGGAGTGGCTACACCTTC.

The chain combines TRBV21-1 with TRBJ1-1. TRBV21-1 is marked as a pseudogene. The length of the CDR3 is 13 residues. The CDR3 spells CASSPEEGSEAFF. CDR3 nucleotides: TGTGCCAGCAGCCCGGAGGAGGGCTCTGAAGCTTTCTTT.

The rearrangement uses TRBV6-6 and TRBJ2-4; the D gene is possibly TRBD1 (5 bases). The J call is doubtful: the DNA matches TRBJ2-7 better. The CDR3 spans 14 residues. The germline gives CDR1 MNHNY, CDR2 SVGAGI (reference sequence). As DNA, the CDR3 is TGTGCCAGCAGTTATTCGGACACGAACTACGAGCAGTACTTC. Protein product: CASSYSDTNYEQYF.

This clonotype was recorded at least ten times. The chain employs TRBV7-8 and TRBJ2-5; tentative D call: TRBD2 (5 bases). CDR1 SGHVS and CDR2 FQNEAQ come from the germline V gene. With 1 base removed from V and 4 bases from J, the gap between germline ends came to 13 bases. There are 15 residues in the CDR3. CDR3 region: CASSLGSSAGETQYF. The CDR3 DNA follows: TGTGCCAGCAGCTTAGGGAGTAGCGCAGGAGAGACCCAGTACTTC.

The chain has TRBV7-9 and TRBJ2-3, with 10 bases matching TRBD1. CDR1 is SEHNR and CDR2 is FQNEAQ in the germline V gene (reference sequence). This CDR3 region has 15 residues. The V gene end was trimmed by 3 bases and the J gene end by 4 bases; junction bases not matched to a gene: 4. The CDR3 sequence is CASSLRQGASDTQYF. The CDR3 coding sequence is TGTGCCAGCAGCTTGAGACAGGGGGCTTCAGATACGCAGTATTTT.

This clonotype was counted between two and nine times. The CDR3 protein is CASSLSGREDLMGYTF. DNA for the CDR3: TGTGCCAGCAGTTTATCAGGCAGGGAAGATCTTATGGGCTACACCTTC. The rearrangement joins TRBV27 to TRBJ1-2, with a weak D call TRBD1 (5 bases). This CDR3 is built from 16 residues. The germline V and J ends were trimmed by 0 bases and 8 bases, with 19 bases remaining between them. Germline CDR1 is MNHEY and CDR2 is SMNVEV (reference sequence).

This clonotype was observed a few times. V gene TRBV10-3 combines with J gene TRBJ2-2, with 12 bases matching TRBD1. Per the germline V gene, CDR1 is ENHRY and CDR2 is SYGVKD. The ends lost 4 bases at V and 0 bases at J; junction bases unmatched: 15. The CDR3 length is 21 residues. CDR3 in amino acids: CAISARTPGTGGTSNTGELFF. CDR3 nucleotide sequence: TGTGCCATCAGTGCCCGCACTCCAGGGACAGGGGGCACTTCGAACACCGGGGAGCTGTTTTTT.

The genes are TRBV10-1 and TRBJ2-7; D ambiguous. Germline V gene sequence: CDR1 WNHNN, CDR2 SYGVQD (reference sequence). V shed 0 bases and J shed 4 bases, with 7 bases lying between them. CDR3 size: 13 residues. CDR3 amino acids: CASSESIDYEQYF. DNA of the CDR3: TGCGCCAGCAGTGAGTCGATAGATTACGAGCAGTACTTC.

The V gene is TRBV28, the J gene TRBJ1-5, with 7 positions matching TRBD1. Germline CDR1 reads MDHEN; CDR2 reads SYDVKM. This CDR3 spans 16 amino acids. V lost 7 bases, J lost 5 bases, and 14 bases stayed unmatched. The CDR3 spells CASTSTGVYDDQPQHF. In DNA form, the CDR3 reads TGTGCCAGCACCTCCACAGGGGTCTACGACGATCAGCCCCAGCATTTT.

The table lists this clonotype with a few counts. The J gene is TRBJ2-5, the V gene TRBV12-5, with D perhaps being TRBD1 or TRBD2 (5 bases each). Germline values: CDR1 LGHNT, CDR2 FRNRAP. This CDR3 contains 15 residues. Trimming took 1 base from V and 5 from J, leaving 14 bases between them. CDR3 region: CASGLGQIEGETQYF. The CDR3 region has the DNA TGTGCTAGTGGTTTGGGTCAAATAGAGGGGGAGACCCAGTACTTC.

There are a few counts of this clonotype. The chain combines TRBV11-3 with TRBJ2-7; no reliable D call. This CDR3 is built from 12 residues. Deletions cut 10 bases from V and 7 bases from J, with 17 bases between. Germline lookup yields CDR1 SGHNT and CDR2 YENEEA. Here the CDR3 reads CATPVLEREQYF. Here the CDR3 DNA reads TGTGCCACCCCAGTACTGGAAAGGGAGCAGTACTTC.

The rearrangement links TRBV28 to TRBJ2-7, with 13 bases aligning to TRBD2. The J segment lost 5 bases and the V segment lost 5 bases, leaving 3 bases of the junction unmatched. CDR1 and CDR2 (germline): MDHEN, SYDVKM. CDR3 length equals 14 residues. CDR3 region: CASSPLAGGDEQYF. As DNA, the CDR3 is TGTGCCAGCAGTCCACTAGCGGGAGGGGACGAGCAGTACTTC.

The chain carries TRBV12-3 or TRBV12-4 and TRBJ2-7, with D uncertain. The CDR3 contains 13 residues. V was clipped by 5 bases and J by 0 bases, with 8 bases between them. CDR3: CASSPTHSYEQYF. Here the CDR3 DNA reads TGTGCCAGCAGTCCCACTCACTCCTACGAGCAGTACTTC.

The chain joins TRBV12-3 or TRBV12-4 to TRBJ2-3; the D gene is possibly TRBD1 (7 bases). CDR3 length: 16 residues. V lost 7 bases, J lost 1 base, and 18 bases lay in between. CDR3 in DNA: TGTGCCAGCATCCTAGGCGGCAGGGGGGGCACAGATACGCAGTATTTT. Its protein product is CASILGGRGGTDTQYF.

This clonotype was detected many times. This chain joins TRBV7-3 and TRBJ2-1; 8 bases fit TRBD2. V lost 4 bases and J lost 6; bases outside the gene matches: 8. The germline gives CDR1 SGHTA, CDR2 FQGTGA. The CDR3 runs to 15 residues. CDR3 sequence: CASSSPLAGVNEQFF. The CDR3 DNA reads as TGTGCCAGCAGCTCCCCCCTAGCGGGTGTCAATGAGCAGTTCTTC.

This clonotype appeared a few times. The chain employs TRBV13 and TRBJ1-2, with 7 bases fitting TRBD1. Trimming removed 5 bases from V and 10 bases from J; junction bases left unmatched: 10. The CDR3 has 13 amino acids. Germline-derived CDR1 and CDR2 are PRHDT and FYEKMQ (reference sequence). CDR3: CASSTDRRGVYTF. The DNA of the CDR3 is TGTGCCAGCAGCACGGACAGGAGAGGGGTCTACACCTTC.